This TCR beta chain appears in the sequencing data of a study of blood T cells in healthy people across ages. It was with a sample-barcoded 5' primer and a J-beta primer mix that a second PCR of roughly 7 to 11 cycles was run. Via MiXCR, TCRdb re-called the 5' RACE reads, giving one row per CDR3 protein. The table includes about 800,000 distinct CDR3 sequences, more than 20% detected once. CDR3 length: 13 amino acids. In germline, CDR1 is SGDLS, CDR2 YYNGEE. Another study also made use of these data, one on T cells of mothers and their children.

The rearrangement links TRBV9 to TRBJ2-5; D perhaps matches TRBD2 (5 bases). Matching the DNA end better, TRBJ2-7 makes the J call doubtful. The clonotype comes from a boy under 18 in good health. Sequenced input: blood. CDR3 DNA sequence: TGTGCCAGCAGCGGACGAGGGAGCTACGAGCAGTACTTC. Its protein is CASSGRGSYEQYF.